This TCR beta chain derives from a study of cytomegalovirus exposure and HLA in healthy donors (dated by TCRdb to 2016 to 2017). Regarding the study in general: In an earlier analysis of about 560 of the donors, roughly 300 Gb of sequence data and 117 million unique TCR beta sequences from roughly 200 million T cells were reported. Approximately 310 gigabases of sequencing data and around 90 million unique TCR sequences made up an early release that covered 640 HLA-typed donors. Of the 350 to 400 genotyped donors, over 70% fell in the genetic ancestry cluster associated with self-reported Caucasian donors. The study aimed to test whether signatures of past pathogen exposure could be identified by cataloging public T cell receptors. The study profiled the T cell repertoires of hundreds of subjects by immunosequencing and related them to cytomegalovirus serostatus. In addition to the first cohort of 650 to 750 subjects, a separate validation cohort of under 150 different subjects was used. To predict cytomegalovirus infection status, the study combined high-throughput TCR immunosequencing, statistical association of individual TCRs with disease status, and machine learning. A later analysis re-analyzed previously published TCR beta repertoires from 650 to 800 donors and added high-resolution HLA genotyping to study TCR occurrence patterns. Rather than using new phenotypic data, the later analysis identified candidate immune exposures from TCR beta sequences and from how often those sequences occurred across donors. To decide whether each TCR beta V gene segment behaved as functional or pseudogenic, an earlier analysis of 587 of the donors relied on high-throughput TCR beta sequencing. Donor age, sex, ethnicity and CMV serostatus were compiled alongside the repertoire data. A later genetic analysis took genome-wide SNP genotypes for about three fifths of the roughly 700 donors and used that subset as a discovery cohort. All discovery cohort repertoires had been generated on a single sequencing platform. HLA typing included class I and class II loci at four-digit resolution. The number of donors typed differed by locus, with about 620-630 for A, B, C, DRB1 and DQB1, roughly 520 for DQA1, 600 to 610 for DPA1, and some 450 for DPB1. Five DR-DQ haplotypes were treated as single units for association and clustering because of strong linkage in the cohort. On average, around 240,000 unique TCR beta nucleotide sequences were sequenced per donor among roughly 430 genotyped donors of the cohort, with roughly 18% of those sequences being non-productive. Study-wide findings and limitations: Compared with the approximately 670-donor mean, donors in an Asian-associated ancestry cluster had fewer N-insertions in productive TCRs, according to a later genetic analysis. Several of the top co-occurrence clusters appeared to be linked to parvovirus B19, influenza, CMV and Epstein-Barr virus, according to a later analysis. Some IMGT-functional V segments, including TRBV6-2 and TRBV6-3, could not be distinguished by the 87-base-pair reads and were therefore excluded. In a later analysis, most CMV-associated TCR beta chains were found to appear HLA-restricted, with HLA associations seemingly driven largely by CMV exposure. HLA typing was unavailable for some donors at each locus, so association tests used only the typed subset. The study listed 150 to 200 TCR beta chains as associated with cytomegalovirus. Cytomegalovirus status was reported to be diagnosed by the classifier with high specificity and sensitivity in both the original and validation cohorts. At a false discovery rate of 0.05, a later analysis linked around 15,000 TCR beta sequences to specific HLA alleles. Only TCR beta chains were sequenced in this cohort, and the absence of alpha or paired-chain data limited detectable features. In a later analysis, HLA-associated TCR beta chains showed more clonal expansion and lower generation probabilities than non-associated chains that were equally common. When HLA alleles, especially DR and DQ, strongly co-occurred, TCR associations were difficult to assign to individual alleles. In a later analysis, TCR association rates were found to vary across HLA loci, with the most associated TCRs seen for DRB1 alleles and the fewest for HLA-C alleles. Immune exposure information for the cohort was limited to CMV serostatus. In an earlier analysis of around 600 of the donors, most TCR beta V segments appeared in productive rearrangements about 90% or about 30% of the time, broadly matching IMGT annotations. An association between a missense DCLRE1C variant and V-gene and J-gene trimming of TCR beta chains was found in a later genetic analysis and replicated in an independent cohort. In vitro tests confirmed that a few of the cytomegalovirus-associated TCR beta chains recognize cytomegalovirus antigens. Across donors, most TCR sequences were observed very rarely, whereas some public TCRs were present in many individuals. The earlier analysis of almost 600 of the donors excluded roughly 17 rarely observed V segments, including chromosome 9 orphons, because counts were too low. A cluster of highly shared sequence variants was judged likely to be a technical artifact of the sequencing pipeline. The authors suggested that the approach could potentially be generalized to other disease states and immunological phenotypes. Roughly uniform sequencing depth across donors was assumed in presence/absence analyses, although this assumption may not hold. Correlated functional status among segregating V segments might reflect linkage disequilibrium, but an unknown experimental factor could not be ruled out. A further reported finding was that TCR beta sequences accurately predicted the HLA-A and HLA-B alleles for most subjects in the first cohort.

The CDR3, cysteine through phenylalanine, is 12 amino acids long. Only CDR3 DNA remains: 36 bases, in frame from the first base. The germline V gene supplies CDR1 MNHEY and CDR2 SVGAGI. V is clipped by 7 bases and J by 3 bases, and the sequence between their germline boundaries is 10 bases long. As concerns this clone: There is no known antigen for this receptor. One base away there is no much larger clone; base qualities are not given.

The library relied on the immunoSEQ multiplex PCR assay. The multiplex PCR relied on a mix of 60 forward primers for TCR Vbeta segments and 13 reverse primers for TCR Jbeta segments. The CDR3 region of rearranged TCR beta genes was amplified from genomic DNA by a multiplex PCR assay. The amplified TCR beta libraries were sequenced on the Illumina HiSeq System as 87-base-pair reads. From the authors' description of their analysis: A later analysis tallied roughly 76 million unique TCR beta chains across the roughly 610 repertoires, and approximately 12 million of those chains were shared by two or more donors. Raw reads were error-corrected and collapsed into unique sequences with a nearest-neighbor algorithm that merged closely related sequences to remove PCR and sequencing errors. CDR3 sequences were aligned to IMGT reference sequences to assign V, D and J gene segments. Each retained sequence needed at least a six-nucleotide match to both a V gene segment and a J gene segment. Rearrangements were classified as productive when the CDR3 lacked stop codons and remained in frame with V and J, and all other rearrangements were classified as non-productive. CDR3 was defined according to IMGT convention as the region running from the second conserved V-encoded cysteine to the conserved J-encoded phenylalanine. Sequences without an unambiguous match to a single V gene segment were excluded from the earlier analysis of almost 600 of the donors. In an earlier analysis of 587 of the donors, V segments were called functional above 56.7% productive rearrangements and were called segregating when the between-donor standard deviation exceeded 5%. A statistical classification framework was developed to diagnose cytomegalovirus status using the catalog of TCR beta chain sequences. In a later analysis, V and J genes were assigned by comparing TCR nucleotide sequences against IMGT/GENE-DB human TR gene sequences. A later analysis assigned CDR3 sequences and most-parsimonious VDJ recombination scenarios with the TCRdist pipeline. In a later analysis, every TCR beta chain was defined by the combination of its CDR3 amino acid sequence and its V-gene family, and reads without a unique V-gene family were dropped. In a later analysis, 450 to 600 highly shared, low-generation-probability nucleotide sequences were removed to address suspected cross-contamination and a sequencing artifact. A later analysis calculated a clonal expansion index for each public chain from normalized within-repertoire ranks of inferred template counts. Generation probabilities in a later analysis came from a VDJ recombination model fitted to out-of-frame rearrangements, and those results were checked against IGoR. A later analysis scored TCR-TCR, TCR-HLA and TCR-CMV co-occurrence with hypergeometric tests, applying a repertoire-size bias correction to TCR pairs. A later analysis estimated false discovery rates by permuting HLA or CMV assignments 20 times. A later analysis grouped co-occurring TCRs with DBSCAN, adding TCRdist sequence similarity when clustering within HLA-allele-positive subsets. Repertoires with fewer than 30,000 or more than 120,000 public chains were left out of co-occurrence clustering, as were about 5 repertoires with anomalous nucleotide sharing. Not all clones reach the TCRdb copy of this immuneACCESS table, which keeps in-frame sequences only. Checked studies attribute under half of the gap to unresolved V genes and leave the rest unexplained. V, J and clone size were drawn from that table, and D and trimming were deduced from the DNA. The sample yields approximately 40,000 clones; over 65% were counted once. The top ten constitute roughly a sixth of the sample.

In total, 666 healthy bone marrow donors made up the cohort. All cohort members were sampled while nominally healthy, although unrecorded immune exposures were likely present. The donor was CMV seropositive and was included in the group of around 300 seropositive cohort members. Each donor provided a peripheral blood sample, and peripheral blood mononuclear cells were used for TCR beta sequencing. Genomic DNA extraction from the blood cell samples was performed with the Qiagen DNeasy Blood Extraction Kit. What was sequenced was PBMCs. The chain is assembled from TRBV6-5 and TRBJ2-7; TRBD1 might be the D gene, on 6 matching bases. The receptor's source is a man aged 45 to 65 in good health and CMV-seropositive. The CDR3 in this case is CASTTGNYEQYF. The DNA sequence is as follows: TGTGCCAGCACTACAGGGAACTACGAGCAGTACTTC.